The subject of this entry is one T cell receptor beta chain. Its antigen is currently unknown. This CDR3 contains 15 residues. Germline assignment: CDR1 KGHSH and CDR2 LQKENI. V trimming: 4 bases; J trimming: 12 bases; junction bases outside the gene matches: 10. These data belong to a study of CD8 T cells in ankylosing spondylitis. Findings and caveats of the study: Eight or nine highly homologous variants made up a TCR beta motif that seemed to typify ankylosing spondylitis blood. Within peripheral blood, clones linked to disease were CD8+ and relatively rare. The study looked at matched synovial fluid samples from ankylosing spondylitis patients. Disease-linked clones were reported to be significantly enriched there.

By quantitative 5'-RACE with molecular barcodes, the TCR beta libraries were made. Via MiXCR, TCRdb re-called the 5' RACE reads, giving one row per CDR3 protein. The data contain hundreds of thousands of distinct CDR3 sequences, roughly a quarter of them seen just once; the ten biggest clones take up roughly 1%. Material: blood, either unsorted or a sorted T cell fraction (not recorded which). The rearrangement links TRBV18 to TRBJ2-1, with 12 bases lining up with TRBD2. The receptor was isolated from a male donor with ankylosing spondylitis. This chain's CDR3 is CASSLRTSGAPGQFF. In DNA, the CDR3 is TGTGCCAGCTCACTTCGGACTAGCGGGGCTCCCGGGCAGTTCTTC.